Below, 23 T cell receptor beta chains from the same sample are listed, as sequenced in a study of blood T cell repertoires in COVID-19. Profiling relied on immunoSEQ multiplex PCR, and the TCRdb table lists in-frame clones only, not all of them. The repertoire has about 330,000 clones, around 83% of them found once; the top ten carry approximately 1.2%. The sample comprised peripheral blood. The receptors come from a woman aged 50 to 60 with acute or convalescent COVID-19.

This chain's CDR3 is CAWVMTSGGSSYNEQFF. Written as DNA, the CDR3 is TGTGCCTGGGTAATGACTAGCGGGGGAAGCTCCTACAATGAGCAGTTCTTC. V is TRBV30 and J is TRBJ2-1; 12 bases agree with TRBD2. The junction had 8 bases not matched to a gene; V was cut back by 5 bases and J by 0 bases. Germline CDR1 GTSNPN, CDR2 SVGIG (reference sequence). The CDR3 is 17 amino acids.

V and J are TRBV11-3 and TRBJ2-4; TRBD1 agrees at 8 bases. Germline trimming cut 4 bases from V and 5 bases from J; bases unmatched to any gene: 4. The CDR3 loop spans 14 amino acids. Germline V gives CDR1 SGHNT, CDR2 YENEEA. The CDR3 DNA is TGTGCCAGCAGCTGGGGGACAGGTGAAAACATTCAGTACTTC. This codes for CASSWGTGENIQYF.

In this sample, this clone turned up once. This rearrangement joins TRBV7-2 to TRBJ1-1; no clear D. The CDR3 runs to 13 residues. The germline gives CDR1 SGHTA, CDR2 FQGNSA. V was pared by 1 base and J by 6 bases, with 9 bases between. The CDR3 reads CASSLVESAEAFF. CDR3 coding DNA: TGTGCCAGCAGCTTAGTAGAGTCGGCTGAAGCTTTCTTT.

The chain uses TRBV19 and TRBJ2-1, with a possible D match to TRBD2 (5 bases). Trimming removed 5 bases at V and 1 base at J, with 21 bases between. Per the germline V gene, CDR1 is LNHDA and CDR2 is SQIVND (reference sequence). There are 18 residues in the CDR3. The CDR3 region has the DNA TGTGCCAGTAGTTCCCGCACACTAGAGATAAAGTCCTACAATGAGCAGTTCTTC. Residues: CASSSRTLEIKSYNEQFF.

The V call is TRBV18, the J call TRBJ1-6, with D possibly being TRBD1 (6 bases). Between the trimmed V and J ends, which lost 2 bases and 9 bases, there was a span of 14 bases. Germline V gives CDR1 KGHSH, CDR2 LQKENI. There are 15 residues in the CDR3. CDR3 residues: CASSPSAQGSSPLHF. In nucleotides, the CDR3 is TGTGCCAGCTCACCAAGCGCGCAGGGGAGTTCACCCCTCCACTTT.

The V gene is TRBV9, the J gene TRBJ1-5; D is undetermined. The germline gives CDR1 SGDLS, CDR2 YYNGEE. The germline V and J ends were trimmed by 5 bases and 3 bases, with 9 bases remaining between them. The CDR3 has 13 residues. The CDR3 here is CASSRRDNQPQHF. The CDR3 nucleotides read TGTGCCAGCAGTCGACGGGACAATCAGCCCCAGCATTTT.

The V call is TRBV2, the J call TRBJ1-4; D perhaps matches TRBD1 (6 bases). V dropped 6 bases and J dropped 5 bases, with 10 bases sitting between them. CDR1 is SNHLY and CDR2 is FYNNEI in the germline V gene. This CDR3 contains 13 residues. The CDR3 loop is CASRYRENEKLFF. In DNA form, the CDR3 reads TGTGCCAGCAGATACAGGGAAAATGAAAAACTGTTTTTT. The variable domain in full, completed from reference TRBV2 and TRBJ1-4, reads EPEVTQTPSHQVTQMGQEVILRCVPISNHLYFYWYRQILGQKVEFLVSFYNNEISEKSEIFDDQFSVERPDGSNFTLKIRSTKLEDSAMYFCASRYRENEKLFFGSGTQLSVL.

The chain combines TRBV30 with TRBJ1-2; perhaps TRBD1 as D (6 bases). This CDR3 has 13 amino acids. Germline V CDR1 and CDR2: GTSNPN, SVGIG (reference sequence). Trimming removed 6 bases from V and 5 bases from J, with 16 bases in between. The CDR3 DNA sequence: TGTGCCTGCCCCCGAGGGGGGGCTTATGGCTACACCTTC. This codes for CACPRGGAYGYTF.

The chain uses TRBV27 and TRBJ1-5; D gene unclear. The germline V gene has CDR1 MNHEY and CDR2 SMNVEV (reference sequence). This CDR3 spans 14 amino acids. Trimming removed 5 bases at V and 5 bases at J, with 13 bases between. In DNA, the CDR3 is TGTGCCAGCAGTCTTGGACTTCCCGATCAGCCCCAGCATTTT. This translates into CASSLGLPDQPQHF.

The chain joins TRBV9 to TRBJ1-1; 9 bases match TRBD1. This CDR3 has 15 amino acids. Looked up from germline, CDR1 is SGDLS and CDR2 is YYNGEE. J was trimmed by 6 bases and V by 0 bases; bases with no gene match: 6. CDR3: CASSVGSDRGAEAFF. Written as DNA, the CDR3 is TGTGCCAGCAGCGTAGGATCGGACAGGGGAGCTGAAGCTTTCTTT.

This chain uses TRBV5-1 with TRBJ1-1; tentatively, D is TRBD1 (5 bases). V lost 3 bases and J 1 base, leaving 7 bases between the germline ends. The germline V gene has CDR1 SGHRS and CDR2 YFSETQ. This CDR3 has 13 amino acids. The CDR3 loop reads CASSSDKNTEAFF. CDR3 nucleotide sequence: TGCGCCAGCAGCTCGGACAAGAACACTGAAGCTTTCTTT. Combining the CDR3 with reference TRBV5-1 and TRBJ1-1 gives the whole variable domain KAGVTQTPRYLIKTRGQQVTLSCSPISGHRSVSWYQQTPGQGLQFLFEYFSETQRNKGNFPGRFSGRQFSNSRSEMNVSTLELGDSALYLCASSSDKNTEAFFGQGTRLTVV.

As to this clone: Other DNA sequences in this specimen translate into the identical CDR3. This chain links TRBV5-1 with TRBJ1-4, with TRBD1 identical over 9 bases. With V trimmed by 2 bases and J by 8 bases, 4 bases remained unmatched. Germline CDR1 SGHRS, CDR2 YFSETQ. The CDR3 extends over 14 amino acids. This chain's CDR3 is CASSLQGAREKLFF. Written as DNA, the CDR3 is TGCGCCAGCAGCTTACAGGGGGCTAGGGAAAAACTGTTTTTT.

This chain connects TRBV15 to TRBJ2-3; 7 nucleotides line up with TRBD2. CDR3 size: 18 residues. V was clipped by 0 bases and J by 5 bases; unmatched bases: 14. Per germline, CDR1 LNHNV and CDR2 YYDKDF (reference sequence). CDR3 amino acids: CATSRDPTASGTLDTQYF. DNA of the CDR3: TGTGCCACCAGCAGAGATCCCACGGCTAGCGGAACCTTAGATACGCAGTATTTT.

The J gene is TRBJ2-3, the V gene TRBV29-1, with 10 bases matching TRBD1. This CDR3 spans 14 amino acids. Trimming at V came to 4 bases and at J to 5 bases, leaving 6 bases not matched to a gene. The germline gives CDR1 SQVTM, CDR2 ANQGSEA. The CDR3 here is CSVAGTGDIDTQYF. The CDR3 bases are TGCAGCGTTGCCGGGACAGGGGATATAGATACGCAGTATTTT.

CDR3: CASSAGTEAFF. The CDR3, as DNA: TGTGCCAGCAGCGCCGGGACAGAAGCTTTCTTT. The chain recombines TRBV9 with TRBJ1-1; TRBD1 might be the D (6 bases). Germline V gives CDR1 SGDLS, CDR2 YYNGEE. This CDR3 region has 11 residues. The ends were cut back, 3 bases at V and 8 bases at J, with 8 bases in the middle. The full variable domain, rest sourced from reference TRBV9 and TRBJ1-1, is DSGVTQTPKHLITATGQRVTLRCSPRSGDLSVYWYQQSLDQGLQFLIQYYNGEERAKGNILERFSAQQFPDLHSELNLSSLELGDSALYFCASSAGTEAFFGQGTRLTVV.

The J gene is TRBJ2-1, the V gene TRBV19, with 12 bases matching TRBD2. Germline CDR1 reads LNHDA; CDR2 reads SQIVND (reference sequence). This CDR3 region has 15 residues. Germline trimming cut 6 bases from V and 7 bases from J; bases unmatched to any gene: 7. CDR3 bases: TGTGCCAGTAGCGCCACTAGCGGGAGGTTTAATGAGCAGTTCTTC. Translated: CASSATSGRFNEQFF.

V usage is TRBV28 and J usage is TRBJ1-2; D remains ambiguous. The CDR3 spans 14 residues. V lost 1 base and J 3 bases, leaving 9 bases between the germline ends. CDR1 MDHEN and CDR2 SYDVKM come from the germline V gene. The CDR3 region has the DNA TGTGCCAGCAGTTTATACGGGGTACACTATGGCTACACCTTC. Translated: CASSLYGVHYGYTF.

The V call is TRBV19, the J call TRBJ2-6, with D maybe TRBD1 (5 bases). This CDR3 has 16 amino acids. The germline V gene encodes CDR1 LNHDA and CDR2 SQIVND (reference sequence). The V end lost 1 base, the J end lost 0 bases, and 7 bases lay between the germline ends. In DNA form, the CDR3 reads TGTGCCAGTAGTATAGGAAGGGGCTCTGGGGCCAACGTCCTGACTTTC. This translates into CASSIGRGSGANVLTF.

The chain combines TRBV10-2 with TRBJ2-1; 11 bases are a match to TRBD2. V dropped 8 bases and J dropped 3; count of bases not matched to a gene: 6. The CDR3 length is 15 residues. Germline loops: CDR1 WSHSY, CDR2 SAAADI. The CDR3 DNA reads as TGCGCCAGCTCCTCCGGGACTAGCGGCTACAATGAGCAGTTCTTC. The encoded protein is CASSSGTSGYNEQFF.

The chain carries TRBV10-3 and TRBJ1-3; 9 nucleotides line up with TRBD1. The CDR3 covers 15 residues. The V gene's germline CDR1 is ENHRY and CDR2 SYGVKD. The junction had 6 bases not matched to a gene; V was cut back by 5 bases and J by 4 bases. The CDR3 nucleotides read TGTGCCATCAGTAAGGACAGGGGCGTCGGAAACACCATATATTTT. This translates into CAISKDRGVGNTIYF.

The chain employs TRBV29-1 and TRBJ2-7, with 8 nucleotides matching TRBD2. After removal of 6 bases from V and 3 bases from J, the junction contained 13 bases not matched to a gene. The CDR3 spans 15 residues. CDR1 is SQVTM and CDR2 is ANQGSEA in the germline V gene. CDR3 protein: CSVIPSEREIYEQYF. Here the CDR3 DNA reads TGCAGCGTGATCCCTTCGGAGCGGGAGATCTACGAGCAGTACTTC.

The gene calls are TRBV30 and TRBJ1-1; 7 nucleotides agree with TRBD1. V lost 0 bases to trimming and J lost 1 base; unmatched junction nucleotides: 8. Germline V gene lookup returns CDR1 GTSNPN and CDR2 SVGIG (reference sequence). This CDR3 is 16 amino acids long. CDR3 region: CAWSVDRGTENTEAFF. CDR3 coding DNA: TGTGCCTGGAGTGTAGATCGGGGGACAGAGAACACTGAAGCTTTCTTT.

V is TRBV24-1 and J is TRBJ2-7; no clear D. Germline V gene data show CDR1 as KGHDR and CDR2 as SFDVKD. With 9 bases removed from V and 3 bases from J, the gap between germline ends came to 11 bases. CDR3 length: 12 residues. As DNA, the CDR3 is TGTGCCACCCCGCCCTATAACTACGAGCAGTACGTC. Protein product: CATPPYNYEQYV.